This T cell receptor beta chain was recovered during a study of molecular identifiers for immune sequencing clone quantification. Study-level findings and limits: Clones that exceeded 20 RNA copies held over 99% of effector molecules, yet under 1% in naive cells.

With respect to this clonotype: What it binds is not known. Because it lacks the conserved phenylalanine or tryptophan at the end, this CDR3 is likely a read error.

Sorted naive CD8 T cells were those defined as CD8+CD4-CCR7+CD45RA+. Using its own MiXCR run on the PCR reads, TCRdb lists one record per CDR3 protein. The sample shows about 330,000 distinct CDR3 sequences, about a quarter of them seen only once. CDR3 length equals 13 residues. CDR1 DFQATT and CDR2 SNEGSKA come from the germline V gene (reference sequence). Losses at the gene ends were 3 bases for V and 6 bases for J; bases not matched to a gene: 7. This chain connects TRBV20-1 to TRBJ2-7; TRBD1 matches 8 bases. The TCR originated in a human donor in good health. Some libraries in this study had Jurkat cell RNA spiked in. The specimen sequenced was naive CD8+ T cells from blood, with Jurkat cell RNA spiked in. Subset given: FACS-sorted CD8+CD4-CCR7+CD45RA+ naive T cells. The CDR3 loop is CSARVYRGSEQYS. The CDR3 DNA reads TGCAGTGCTAGGGTTTACAGGGGGAGCGAGCAGTACTCC.